This T cell receptor (beta chain) was profiled in a study of blood T cell repertoires in COVID-19. Study background: The study drew acute and convalescent COVID-19 samples from the United States, Italy and Spain.

The CDR3 extends over 13 amino acids. The germline CDR1 and CDR2 sequences are MNHEY and SVGAGI. In the study's own analysis: Amplification of reference gene primers was used by the study to estimate nucleated cell counts. The assay was immunoSEQ multiplex PCR, and TCRdb's table has in-frame clones only and misses some. V and J calls plus clone size are reproduced from that table; the DNA served to infer D and trimming. The table includes around 180,000 clones, about four fifths detected once. As concerns this clone: Relative to the germline gene, one junction end is altered; a read error may explain this.

This sequence was found in a man in his 70s with active or convalescent COVID-19. The specimen was peripheral blood. This chain joins TRBV6-5 and TRBJ2-1, with unresolved D. The CDR3 DNA reads as TGTGCCAGCAGTTACGATCTGGGCTCCACCTCTCTCTTC. Translation: CASSYDLGSTSLF.